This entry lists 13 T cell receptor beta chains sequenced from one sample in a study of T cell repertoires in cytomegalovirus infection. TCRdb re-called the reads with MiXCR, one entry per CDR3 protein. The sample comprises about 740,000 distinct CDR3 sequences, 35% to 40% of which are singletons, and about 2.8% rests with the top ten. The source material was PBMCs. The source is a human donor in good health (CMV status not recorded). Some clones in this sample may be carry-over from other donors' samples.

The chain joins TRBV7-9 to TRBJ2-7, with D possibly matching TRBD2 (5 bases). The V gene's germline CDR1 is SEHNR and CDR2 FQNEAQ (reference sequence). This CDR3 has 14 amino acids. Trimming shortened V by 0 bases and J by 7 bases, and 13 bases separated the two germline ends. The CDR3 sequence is CASSLASETGEQYF. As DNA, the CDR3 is TGTGCCAGCAGCTTAGCATCTGAAACGGGGGAGCAGTACTTC.

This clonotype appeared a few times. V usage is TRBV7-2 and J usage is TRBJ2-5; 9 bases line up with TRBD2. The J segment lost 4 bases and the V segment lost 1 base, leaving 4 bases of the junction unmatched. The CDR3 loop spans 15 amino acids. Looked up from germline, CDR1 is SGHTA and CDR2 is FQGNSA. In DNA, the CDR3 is TGTGCCAGCAGCTTAGAAGCAGCGGGAGGAGAGACCCAGTACTTC. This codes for CASSLEAAGGETQYF.

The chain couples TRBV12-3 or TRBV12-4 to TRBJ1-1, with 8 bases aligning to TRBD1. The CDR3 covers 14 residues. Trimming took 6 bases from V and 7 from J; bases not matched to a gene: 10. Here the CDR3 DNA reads TGTGCCAGCAGCGCTAGCAGGGGGCTAGGTGAAGCTTTCTTT. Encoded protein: CASSASRGLGEAFF.

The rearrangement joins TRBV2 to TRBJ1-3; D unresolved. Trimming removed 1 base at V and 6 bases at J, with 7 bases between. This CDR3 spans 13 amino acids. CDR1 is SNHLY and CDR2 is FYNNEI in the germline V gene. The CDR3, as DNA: TGTGCCAGCAGTGAAGTGGGGAAAAACACCATATATTTT. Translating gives CASSEVGKNTIYF.

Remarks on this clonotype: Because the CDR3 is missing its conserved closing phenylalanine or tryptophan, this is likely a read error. CDR3 sequence (DNA): TGTGCCAGCAGCTTAGAGAATAGCGGGGTGATCCAAGAGACCCAGTACTTA. This sequence encodes CASSLENSGVIQETQYL. The rearrangement links TRBV11-2 to TRBJ2-5, with 8 bases identical to TRBD2. The trim removed 0 bases at V and 1 base at J, leaving 7 bases unmatched. From germline, CDR1 is SGHAT and CDR2 FQNNGV. The CDR3 has 17 amino acids.

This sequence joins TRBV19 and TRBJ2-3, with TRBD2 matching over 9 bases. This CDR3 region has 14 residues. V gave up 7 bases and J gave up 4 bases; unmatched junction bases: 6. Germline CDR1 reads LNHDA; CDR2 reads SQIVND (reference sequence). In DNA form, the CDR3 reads TGTGCCAGTAAAAAGCGGGGGGTCGCAGATACGCAGTATTTT. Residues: CASKKRGVADTQYF.

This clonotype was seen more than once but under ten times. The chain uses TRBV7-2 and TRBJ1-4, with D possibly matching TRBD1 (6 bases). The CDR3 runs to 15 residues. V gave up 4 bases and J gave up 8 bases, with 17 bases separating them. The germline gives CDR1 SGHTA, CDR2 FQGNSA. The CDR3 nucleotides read TGTGCCAGCAGCTCCCGGGACACTAGGCGAGAAAAACTGTTTTTT. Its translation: CASSSRDTRREKLFF.

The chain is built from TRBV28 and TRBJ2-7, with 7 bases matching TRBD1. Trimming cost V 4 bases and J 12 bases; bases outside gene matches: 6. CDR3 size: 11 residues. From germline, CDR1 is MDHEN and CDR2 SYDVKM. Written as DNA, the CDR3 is TGTGCCAGCAGTTCCGAGGGGGCGGGGTACTTC. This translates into CASSSEGAGYF.

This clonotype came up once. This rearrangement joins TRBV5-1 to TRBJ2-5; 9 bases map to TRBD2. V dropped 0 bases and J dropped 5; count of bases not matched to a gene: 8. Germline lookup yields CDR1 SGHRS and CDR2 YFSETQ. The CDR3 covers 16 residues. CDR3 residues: CASSLEASGATETQYF. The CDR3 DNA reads TGCGCCAGCAGCTTGGAGGCTAGCGGGGCAACGGAGACCCAGTACTTC.

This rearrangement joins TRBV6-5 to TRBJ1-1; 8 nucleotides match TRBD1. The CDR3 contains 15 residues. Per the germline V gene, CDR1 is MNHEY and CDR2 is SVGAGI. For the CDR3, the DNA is TGTGACAGTAAACAGGGGGGAGGGATGAACACTGAAGCTTTCTTT. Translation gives CDSKQGGGMNTEAFF.

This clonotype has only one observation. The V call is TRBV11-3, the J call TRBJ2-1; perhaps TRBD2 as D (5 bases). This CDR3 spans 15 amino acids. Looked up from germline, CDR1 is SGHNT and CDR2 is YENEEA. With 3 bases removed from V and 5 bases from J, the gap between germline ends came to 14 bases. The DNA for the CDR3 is TGTGCCAGCAGCTTGGGTGCGGGCACCCACAATGAGCAGTTCTTC. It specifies CASSLGAGTHNEQFF.

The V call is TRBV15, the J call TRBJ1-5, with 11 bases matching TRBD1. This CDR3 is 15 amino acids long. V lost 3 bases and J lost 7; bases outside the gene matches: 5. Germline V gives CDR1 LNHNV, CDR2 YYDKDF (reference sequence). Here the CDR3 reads CATSRDRGQGQPQHF. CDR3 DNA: TGTGCCACCAGCAGGGACAGGGGGCAGGGGCAGCCCCAGCATTTT. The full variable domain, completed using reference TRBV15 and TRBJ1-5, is DAMVIQNPRYQVTQFGKPVTLSCSQTLNHNVMYWYQQKSSQAPKLLFHYYDKDFNNEADTPDNFQSRRPNTSFCFLDIRSPGLGDTAMYLCATSRDRGQGQPQHFGDGTRLSIL.

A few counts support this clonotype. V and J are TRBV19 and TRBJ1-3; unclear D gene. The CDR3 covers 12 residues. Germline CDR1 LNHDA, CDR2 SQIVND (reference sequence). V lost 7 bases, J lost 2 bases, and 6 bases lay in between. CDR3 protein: CASTVPGNTIYF. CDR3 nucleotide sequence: TGTGCCAGTACCGTTCCTGGAAACACCATATATTTT.